The 26 T cell receptor beta chains presented below share a single source sample, sequenced in a study of blood T cell repertoires in COVID-19. The protocol was immunoSEQ multiplex PCR, while the TCRdb copy is restricted to in-frame clones and leaves out a portion. The repertoire holds about 350,000 clones, 88% seen once, with approximately 1% in the top ten. Sequencing used PBMCs or T cells enriched from blood (not recorded which). The origin of the receptors is a woman in her 30s who had been exposed to COVID-19.

The rearrangement uses TRBV27 and TRBJ1-4; 10 nucleotides agree with TRBD1. Per germline, CDR1 MNHEY and CDR2 SMNVEV (reference sequence). Trimming cost V 3 bases and J 13 bases; bases outside gene matches: 2. The CDR3 totals 12 residues. This CDR3 reads CASSLTGGRLFF. As DNA, the CDR3 is TGTGCCAGCAGTTTGACAGGGGGCAGACTGTTTTTT.

The chain joins TRBV27 to TRBJ2-5; TRBD2 aligns across 7 bases. This CDR3 spans 15 amino acids. V was pared by 0 bases and J by 1 base, with 2 bases of the junction left unmatched. Germline V gene sequence: CDR1 MNHEY, CDR2 SMNVEV (reference sequence). CDR3 sequence: CASSLSAGIQETQYF. The CDR3 region has the DNA TGTGCCAGCAGTTTATCAGCGGGGATCCAAGAGACCCAGTACTTC.

This chain uses TRBV11-2 with TRBJ2-3, with 10 bases aligning to TRBD2. This CDR3 contains 16 residues. Germline-derived CDR1 and CDR2 are SGHAT and FQNNGV. The V segment lost 5 bases and the J segment 8 bases; nucleotides outside the gene matches: 13. Here the CDR3 reads CASSPQRSGRGGTQYF. In DNA form, the CDR3 reads TGTGCCAGCAGCCCCCAAAGGAGCGGGAGGGGGGGTACGCAGTATTTT.

The chain combines TRBV14 with TRBJ2-4; tentative D call: TRBD1 (5 bases). Germline-derived CDR1 and CDR2 are SGHDN and FVKESK. The CDR3 covers 16 residues. Trimming stripped 1 base from V and 0 bases from J, with 10 bases between. For the CDR3, the DNA is TGTGCCAGCAGCCAAGGGGGCCTCTTAGCCAAAAACATTCAGTACTTC. Encoded protein: CASSQGGLLAKNIQYF.

This clone showed up just once. This sequence joins TRBV11-2 and TRBJ1-1; D ambiguous. The CDR3 totals 14 residues. The germline V gene encodes CDR1 SGHAT and CDR2 FQNNGV. V was shortened by 1 base and J by 1 base, with 7 bases between the two germline ends. CDR3 in amino acids: CASSLVPGNTEAFF. The CDR3 DNA is TGTGCCAGCAGCTTAGTCCCCGGGAACACTGAAGCTTTCTTT.

The rearrangement links TRBV3-1 (or the pseudogene TRBV3-2) to TRBJ2-5, with 7 bases aligning to TRBD2. Germline V gene data show CDR1 as LGHDT and CDR2 as YNNKEL (reference sequence). CDR3 length equals 15 residues. The J segment lost 5 bases and the V segment lost 4 bases, leaving 10 bases of the junction unmatched. The CDR3 sequence: CASSPAGGSGETQYF. CDR3 nucleotides: TGTGCCAGCAGCCCCGCGGGCGGGAGCGGCGAGACCCAGTACTTC.

The V and J genes are TRBV5-1 and TRBJ2-1; 12 bases are shared with TRBD2. CDR1 is SGHRS, CDR2 YFSETQ, per germline. This CDR3 region has 18 residues. The V gene end was trimmed by 1 base and the J gene end by 7 bases; junction bases not matched to a gene: 12. This CDR3 reads CASSLSLLLAGGPNEQFF. The CDR3 DNA is TGCGCCAGCAGCTTGAGCCTTCTTCTAGCGGGAGGGCCTAATGAGCAGTTCTTC.

The chain joins TRBV5-1 to TRBJ1-3; D call uncertain. V lost 4 bases and J lost 1, with 12 bases in between. CDR3 length: 15 residues. Germline V gene sequence: CDR1 SGHRS, CDR2 YFSETQ. CDR3: CASSPGGFSGNTIYF. The DNA of the CDR3 is TGCGCCAGCAGCCCCGGCGGCTTTTCTGGAAACACCATATATTTT.

The chain uses TRBV2 and TRBJ1-6; D is ambiguous. The CDR3 covers 13 residues. V was clipped by 7 bases and J by 7 bases, with 11 bases between them. Germline assignment: CDR1 SNHLY and CDR2 FYNNEI. In nucleotides, the CDR3 is TGTGCCAGCATGACCCAGAGGAATTCACCCCTCCACTTT. Translated: CASMTQRNSPLHF.

The chain employs TRBV7-6 and TRBJ2-1, with 9 bases identical to TRBD2. Trimming removed 3 bases from V and 5 bases from J; junction bases left unmatched: 5. Germline assignment: CDR1 SGHVS and CDR2 FNYEAQ. The CDR3 totals 15 residues. CDR3 nucleotide sequence: TGTGCCAGCAGCTTGTCTAGCGGGGCCCACAATGAGCAGTTCTTC. Translated: CASSLSSGAHNEQFF.

The gene calls are TRBV5-4 and TRBJ2-5; TRBD2 aligns across 8 bases. V shed 4 bases and J 3 bases; nucleotides not matched to a gene: 8. The germline V gene has CDR1 SGHNT and CDR2 YYREEE (reference sequence). The CDR3 runs 15 residues. The CDR3 DNA follows: TGTGCCAGCAGCCCCACCGGGACTAGAGAAGAGACCCAGTACTTC. It is translated as CASSPTGTREETQYF.

As concerns this clone: The sample has other DNA sequences that encode this CDR3 too. The V and J genes are TRBV3-1 (or the pseudogene TRBV3-2) and TRBJ1-4; TRBD1 is a possible D gene (5 bases). With 4 bases removed from V and 0 bases from J, the gap between germline ends came to 9 bases. Germline CDR1 reads LGHDT; CDR2 reads YNNKEL (reference sequence). The CDR3 has 15 amino acids. The CDR3 nucleotides read TGTGCCAGCAGCCTTACGGGGGCAACTAATGAAAAACTGTTTTTT. As protein: CASSLTGATNEKLFF.

J is TRBJ2-5 and V is TRBV27; TRBD1 matches at 8 bases. Trimming at V came to 5 bases and at J to 4 bases, leaving 12 bases not matched to a gene. The CDR3 runs to 16 residues. Germline CDR1 MNHEY, CDR2 SMNVEV (reference sequence). Written as DNA, the CDR3 is TGTGCCAGCAGTACCTCTGGACAGGGAACAGCAGAGACCCAGTACTTC. This translates into CASSTSGQGTAETQYF.

The gene calls are TRBV12-5 and TRBJ2-3; 8 bases fit TRBD2. CDR3 length equals 16 residues. Trimming at V came to 7 bases and at J to 1 base, leaving 10 bases not matched to a gene. CDR1 and CDR2 (germline): LGHNT, FRNRAP. The CDR3 DNA reads as TGTGCTAGTGTCCATAGGAAGACTAGCGGCACAGATACGCAGTATTTT. Translated, it gives CASVHRKTSGTDTQYF.

This clone was seen only a few times. The chain links TRBV6-5 to TRBJ1-3; D remains ambiguous. Germline V gene data show CDR1 as MNHEY and CDR2 as SVGAGI. With 9 bases removed from V and 4 bases from J, the gap between germline ends came to 10 bases. The CDR3 runs to 12 residues. The DNA for the CDR3 is TGTGCCAGTGGAGGACTGGGAAACACCATATATTTT. It specifies CASGGLGNTIYF.

The chain couples TRBV5-6 to TRBJ2-7; 8 nucleotides line up with TRBD1. V shed 4 bases and J 3 bases; nucleotides not matched to a gene: 6. Per germline, CDR1 SGHDT and CDR2 YYEEEE. CDR3 length equals 14 residues. The CDR3 sequence is CASSDWTGRYEQYF. The CDR3 nucleotides are TGTGCCAGCAGCGATTGGACAGGGCGCTACGAGCAGTACTTC.

V is TRBV2 and J is TRBJ1-1; D is unresolved. The CDR3 loop spans 13 amino acids. Trimming stripped 4 bases from V and 1 base from J, with 7 bases between. Germline lookup yields CDR1 SNHLY and CDR2 FYNNEI. The CDR3 here is CASSGQWNTEAFF. The CDR3 region has the DNA TGTGCCAGCAGTGGACAATGGAACACTGAAGCTTTCTTT.

This chain uses TRBV18 with TRBJ1-2; a weak D match, TRBD1 (5 bases). CDR3 length: 15 amino acids. V was trimmed by 3 bases and J by 2 bases, leaving 13 bases between them. Germline-derived CDR1 and CDR2 are KGHSH and LQKENI. CDR3 DNA: TGTGCCAGCTCACCGGAGACAGAGCTAAACTATGGCTACACCTTC. Translated, it gives CASSPETELNYGYTF.

V is TRBV18 and J is TRBJ1-1, with D tentatively TRBD1 (5 bases). The V and J ends lost 3 bases and 1 base respectively, with 18 bases between them. The CDR3 has 17 amino acids. The germline V gene has CDR1 KGHSH and CDR2 LQKENI. Here the CDR3 DNA reads TGTGCCAGCTCACCCTTTAGTGGCAGGGCAGGGAACACTGAAGCTTTCTTT. It codes for CASSPFSGRAGNTEAFF.

V gene TRBV30 combines with J gene TRBJ1-5; a weak D match, TRBD1 (6 bases). Between the trimmed V and J ends, which lost 4 bases and 7 bases, there was a span of 23 bases. The V gene's germline CDR1 is GTSNPN and CDR2 SVGIG (reference sequence). This CDR3 is 16 amino acids long. The CDR3 region has the DNA TGTGCCTGGAACACAGGGTGGCCCCTTAAGCGACAGCCCCAGCATTTT. The encoded protein is CAWNTGWPLKRQPQHF. The full variable domain, its missing parts supplied by reference TRBV30 and TRBJ1-5, is SQTIHQWPATLVQPVGSPLSLECTVEGTSNPNLYWYRQAAGRGLQLLFYSVGIGQISSEVPQNLSASRPQDRQFILSSKKLLLSDSGFYLCAWNTGWPLKRQPQHFGDGTRLSIL.

This chain connects TRBV7-8 to TRBJ2-3; possibly TRBD1 for D (5 bases). Germline CDR1 SGHVS, CDR2 FQNEAQ. Trimming stripped 8 bases from V and 6 bases from J, with 12 bases between. This CDR3 contains 12 residues. The CDR3 region is CASWGDSDTQYF. CDR3 nucleotide sequence: TGTGCCAGCTGGGGCGACAGTGATACGCAGTATTTT.

V and J are TRBV21-1 and TRBJ1-4; the table gives TRBD1 as D, unverified against the DNA. TRBV21-1 is a pseudogene locus. CDR3 length: 18 amino acids. The CDR3 nucleotides are TGTGCCAGCAGCCCCCGAACAAGGGGGTCGGCCGGGGATGAAAAACTGTTTTTT. Translation gives CASSPRTRGSAGDEKLFF.

On this clone: Other DNA sequences within the sample encode an identical CDR3. V is TRBV19 and J is TRBJ2-7, with 9 bases identical to TRBD1. J was trimmed by 2 bases and V by 5 bases; bases with no gene match: 4. Per germline, CDR1 LNHDA and CDR2 SQIVND (reference sequence). The CDR3 has 14 residues. In nucleotides, the CDR3 is TGTGCCAGTAGTCCAGGACAGGGGACCTACGAGCAGTACTTC. This gives the protein CASSPGQGTYEQYF. Variable domain in full (rest from reference TRBV19 and TRBJ2-7): DGGITQSPKYLFRKEGQNVTLSCEQNLNHDAMYWYRQDPGQGLRLIYYSQIVNDFQKGDIAEGYSVSREKKESFPLTVTSAQKNPTAFYLCASSPGQGTYEQYFGPGTRLTVT.

The chain couples TRBV30 to TRBJ2-2, with a possible D match to TRBD2 (6 bases). Trimming took off 0 bases at V and 7 bases at J, with 12 bases between the two ends. CDR3 size: 14 residues. The V gene's germline CDR1 is GTSNPN and CDR2 SVGIG (reference sequence). Written as DNA, the CDR3 is TGTGCCTGGAGTGTAGGGAGGCTCAGCGGGGAGCTGTTTTTT. This sequence encodes CAWSVGRLSGELFF. Complete variable domain (other parts from reference TRBV30 and TRBJ2-2): SQTIHQWPATLVQPVGSPLSLECTVEGTSNPNLYWYRQAAGRGLQLLFYSVGIGQISSEVPQNLSASRPQDRQFILSSKKLLLSDSGFYLCAWSVGRLSGELFFGEGSRLTVL.

J is TRBJ2-1 and V is TRBV30; 11 bases are a match to TRBD2. Trimming cost V 5 bases and J 6 bases; bases outside gene matches: 3. The CDR3 is made up of 13 amino acids. Germline CDR1 and CDR2: GTSNPN and SVGIG (reference sequence). CDR3 in DNA: TGTGCCTGGCGACTAGCGGGATCCAATGAGCAGTTCTTC. Its translation is CAWRLAGSNEQFF.

The chain is built from TRBV5-1 and TRBJ1-2; 7 nucleotides line up with TRBD1. With V trimmed by 4 bases and J by 7 bases, 7 bases remained unmatched. The length of the CDR3 is 13 residues. From germline, CDR1 is SGHRS and CDR2 YFSETQ. The CDR3 is CASSTGTVGGYTF. In DNA form, the CDR3 reads TGCGCCAGCAGCACCGGGACAGTGGGTGGCTACACCTTC.